This T cell receptor beta chain derives from a study of cytomegalovirus exposure and HLA in healthy donors. Study observations and caveats: Some TCR beta chains (roughly 160 of them) were listed as cytomegalovirus-associated. Clusters of TCRs from the first cohort tended to co-occur in the 110 or so validation repertoires (as a later analysis found).

The assay was immunoSEQ multiplex PCR, and TCRdb's table has in-frame clones only and misses some. The sample consists of 300,000 or so clones, roughly 90% of them appearing once. The germline V gene encodes CDR1 MNHEY and CDR2 SMNVEV (reference sequence). The CDR3 is 12 residues long. Between the trimmed V and J ends, which lost 11 bases and 7 bases, there was a span of 15 bases. Remarks on this clone: The antigen remains unidentified.

The clonotype comes from a man younger than 40 in good health and CMV-seronegative. The sample was PBMCs. The J gene is TRBJ2-1, the V gene TRBV27; D is unresolved. The CDR3 here is CASVSERNEQFF. CDR3 in DNA: TGTGCCTCAGTTTCTGAGCGAAATGAGCAGTTCTTC.